This T cell receptor beta chain was recorded in a study of T cell responses to AZD1222 COVID-19 vaccine. Whole-study findings and limits: At baseline, just 5 or 6 AZD1222 recipients tested seropositive. Donors were largely white British and mainly female; clonal diversity was possibly underestimated.

The table lists this clone with a few counts. The antigen is not known. Assay used: immunoSEQ multiplex PCR; TCRdb lists only in-frame clones, some missing. This sample yields fewer than 85,000 clones, of which 85% to 90% are seen a single time; 9% to 9.5% belongs to the top ten. V was trimmed by 4 bases and J by 7 bases, leaving 14 bases between them. Germline V gene data show CDR1 as LGHDT and CDR2 as YNNKEL (reference sequence). The CDR3 runs to 14 residues. The receptor comes from an adult who received the AZD1222 COVID-19 vaccine. Sequencing was performed on peripheral blood, taken 28 days after the second AZD1222 dose. The chain is built from TRBV3-1 (or the pseudogene TRBV3-2) and TRBJ2-1; perhaps TRBD2 as D (5 bases). CDR3 loop: CASSPMLGDNEQFF. In nucleotides, the CDR3 is TGTGCCAGCAGCCCCATGCTGGGAGATAATGAGCAGTTCTTC.